This TCR beta chain stems from a study of monozygotic twins with inflammatory bowel disease. Germline lookup yields CDR1 DFQATT and CDR2 SNEGSKA (reference sequence). CDR3 length equals 15 residues. TCRdb processed the 5' RACE reads again and assigns one entry to each CDR3 protein, with no DNA. The table lists approximately 330,000 distinct CDR3 sequences. Blood samples measuring more than 2 ml were taken per donor. The sample comprised blood. This sequence was found in a human donor with ulcerative colitis or Crohn's disease, or a healthy co-twin of an affected twin (not recorded which). This chain uses TRBV20-1 with TRBJ1-5; TCRdb calls TRBD1, which cannot be checked without DNA. The CDR3 here is CSATTGLYSNQPQHF.